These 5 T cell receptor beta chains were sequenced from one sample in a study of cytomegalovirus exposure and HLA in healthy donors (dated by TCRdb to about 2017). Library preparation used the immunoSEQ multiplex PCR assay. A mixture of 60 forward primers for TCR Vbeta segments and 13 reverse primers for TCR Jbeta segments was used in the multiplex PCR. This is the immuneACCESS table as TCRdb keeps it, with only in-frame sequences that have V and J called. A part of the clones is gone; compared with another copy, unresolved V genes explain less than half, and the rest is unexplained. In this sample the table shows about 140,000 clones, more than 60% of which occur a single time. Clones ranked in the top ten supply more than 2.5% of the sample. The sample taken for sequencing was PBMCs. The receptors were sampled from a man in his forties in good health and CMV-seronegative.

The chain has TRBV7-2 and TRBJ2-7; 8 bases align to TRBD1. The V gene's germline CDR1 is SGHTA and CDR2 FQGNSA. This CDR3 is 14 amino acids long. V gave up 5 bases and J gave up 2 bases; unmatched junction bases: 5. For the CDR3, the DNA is TGTGCCAGCAGCCATCGGACAGGGACCTACGAGCAGTACTTC. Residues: CASSHRTGTYEQYF. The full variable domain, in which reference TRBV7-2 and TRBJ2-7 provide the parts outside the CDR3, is GAGVSQSPSNKVTEKGKDVELRCDPISGHTALYWYRQSLGQGLEFLIYFQGNSAPDKSGLPSDRFSAERTGGSVSTLTIQRTQQEDSAVYLCASSHRTGTYEQYFGPGTRLTVT.

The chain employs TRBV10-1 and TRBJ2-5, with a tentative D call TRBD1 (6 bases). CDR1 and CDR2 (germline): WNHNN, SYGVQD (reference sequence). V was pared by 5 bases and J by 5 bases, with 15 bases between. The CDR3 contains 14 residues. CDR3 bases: TGCGCCAGCAGTCCACAGGGATTCCGCGAGACCCAGTACTTC. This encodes CASSPQGFRETQYF.

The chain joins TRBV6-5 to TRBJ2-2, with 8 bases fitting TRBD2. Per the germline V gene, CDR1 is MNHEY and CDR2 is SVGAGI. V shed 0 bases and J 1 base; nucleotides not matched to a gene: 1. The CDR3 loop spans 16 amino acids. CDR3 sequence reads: CASSYSSGGNTGELFF. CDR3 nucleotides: TGTGCCAGCAGTTACTCCAGCGGGGGGAACACCGGGGAGCTGTTTTTT.

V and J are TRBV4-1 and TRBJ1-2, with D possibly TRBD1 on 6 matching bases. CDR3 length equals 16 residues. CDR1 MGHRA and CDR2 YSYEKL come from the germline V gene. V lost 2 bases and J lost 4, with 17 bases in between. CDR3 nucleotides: TGCGCCAGCAGCCAATTACGGGGGGCGGCCCTCTATGGCTACACCTTC. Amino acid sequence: CASSQLRGAALYGYTF.

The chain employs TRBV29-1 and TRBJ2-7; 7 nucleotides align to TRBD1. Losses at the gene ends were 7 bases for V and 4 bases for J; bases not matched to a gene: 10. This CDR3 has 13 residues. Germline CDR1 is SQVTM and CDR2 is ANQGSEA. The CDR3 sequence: CSAEGQGVYEQYF. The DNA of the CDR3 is TGCAGCGCCGAAGGCCAGGGGGTTTACGAGCAGTACTTC.